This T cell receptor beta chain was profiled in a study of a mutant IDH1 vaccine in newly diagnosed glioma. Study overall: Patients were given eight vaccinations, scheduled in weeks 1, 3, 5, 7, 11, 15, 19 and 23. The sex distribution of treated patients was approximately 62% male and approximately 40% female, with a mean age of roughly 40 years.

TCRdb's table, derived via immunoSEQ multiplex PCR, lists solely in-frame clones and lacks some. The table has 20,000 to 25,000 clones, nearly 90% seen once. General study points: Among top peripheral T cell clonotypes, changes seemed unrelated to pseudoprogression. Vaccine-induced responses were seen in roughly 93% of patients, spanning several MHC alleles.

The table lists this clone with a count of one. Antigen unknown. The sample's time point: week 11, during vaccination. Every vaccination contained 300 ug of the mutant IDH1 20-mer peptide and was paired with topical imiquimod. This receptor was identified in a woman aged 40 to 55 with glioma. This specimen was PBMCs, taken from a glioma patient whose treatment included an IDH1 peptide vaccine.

The CDR3 DNA follows: TGTGCCATCAGTGGGCGGGAGGGTACGCAGTATTTT. It translates to CAISGREGTQYF. The rearrangement links TRBV10-3 to TRBJ2-3, with TRBD2 identical over 9 bases. This CDR3 is 12 amino acids long. Looked up from germline, CDR1 is ENHRY and CDR2 is SYGVKD. V lost 4 bases to trimming and J lost 8 bases; unmatched junction nucleotides: 1.